This record concerns one T cell receptor beta chain sequence. What it binds is unknown. The germline gives CDR1 MNHEY, CDR2 SVGAGI. CDR3 size: 15 residues. V shed 7 bases and J shed 4 bases, with 16 bases lying between them. This specimen belongs to a study of cytomegalovirus exposure and HLA in healthy donors. The PCR employed 60 Vbeta primers together with 13 Jbeta primers. TCRdb's copy holds only in-frame clones and misses some; the assay was immunoSEQ multiplex PCR. The sample shows 170,000 or so clones, about 84% of them seen only once. Overall study findings and caveats: A link between a missense DCLRE1C variant and TCR beta V- and J-gene trimming emerged from a later analysis. An Asian-associated ancestry cluster reportedly showed fewer N-insertions than the approximately 660-donor mean in a later analysis.

The chain is built from TRBV6-5 and TRBJ1-4, with D possibly matching TRBD1 (6 bases). The source of this sequence is a man between 18 and 35 years old in good health and CMV-seronegative. The sample consisted of PBMCs. In DNA, the CDR3 is TGTGCCAGCACACGGCGGGGGGCACGTAATGAAAAACTGTTTTTT. Protein: CASTRRGARNEKLFF.